Listed below are T cell receptor beta chains from one sample, sequenced in a study of identical twins. Via MiXCR, TCRdb re-called the 5' RACE reads, giving one row per CDR3 protein. The sample records fewer than 800,000 distinct CDR3 sequences, roughly 7.2% being singletons. This same sample was also part of a study on yellow fever vaccine responses in identical twins.

Sequencing was carried out using PBMCs. The receptors were sampled from a woman aged 18-29 years in good health. CDR3s include the opening cysteine and the closing phenylalanine or tryptophan. Clone size appears in some rows only: once, few, many, or a class for an expanded clone.

clone_size	v_call	j_call	cdr3_aa
few	TRBV7-2	TRBJ1-4	CASSLAQTPNEKLFF
few	TRBV5-1	TRBJ2-2	CASSTSGGNTGELFF
few	TRBV7-8	TRBJ2-3	CASSLVPTSFPDTQYF
many	TRBV12-3/TRBV12-4	TRBJ2-2	CASSLAPVQGSVLFF
few	TRBV16	TRBJ2-1	CASSQFVAGNEQFF
few	TRBV2	TRBJ2-1	CASRPGTGNYNEQFF
many	TRBV12-3/TRBV12-4	TRBJ2-7	CASSLAGGGYEQYF
few	TRBV2	TRBJ2-2	CASSETGFYGPGELFF
many	TRBV7-9	TRBJ2-1	CASSTRLAGGGYEQFF
-	TRBV29-1	TRBJ1-1	CSVAGTTDTEAFF
few	TRBV29-1	TRBJ2-1	CSKGTGYNEQFF
-	TRBV20-1	TRBJ2-3	CSESGRAADTQYF
few	TRBV7-2	TRBJ2-1	CASSLVESSYNEQFF
-	TRBV28	TRBJ1-5	CASSGSRYNQPQHF
many	TRBV14	TRBJ1-4	CASSLDRVKLFF